This is a list of T cell receptor beta chains from one sample in a study of T cell responses to AZD1222 COVID-19 vaccine. Assay: immunoSEQ multiplex PCR; the TCRdb copy retains only in-frame clones and omits some. In the table there are 90,000 to 150,000 clones, roughly 91% of which are singletons. The specimen was peripheral blood, collected on day 0 of AZD1222 vaccination. The receptor set was obtained from an adult in good health. CDR3s include the opening cysteine and the closing phenylalanine or tryptophan. The D gene is left open where the match is weak. Clone size is stated in some rows and not others, as once, few, many or a class when expanded.

DNA | CDR3 | J | D | V | size
TGTGCCACTGGGGATAATGAGCAGTTCTTC | CATGDNEQFF | TRBJ2-1 | NA | TRBV3-1/TRBV3-2 | NA
TGTGCCAGCTCACCGACCGGGTCAGATGAAGCTTTCTTT | CASSPTGSDEAFF | TRBJ1-1 | NA | TRBV18 | NA
TGCGCCAGCAGTCGGGCATCGGACACCGGGGAGCTGTTTTTT | CASSRASDTGELFF | TRBJ2-2 | NA | TRBV10-2 | NA
TGTGCCACCAGTGAGACTTCCCGGGACAGCCTATTCTACGAGCAGTACTTC | CATSETSRDSLFYEQYF | TRBJ2-7 | TRBD1 | TRBV24-1 | NA
TGTGCCTGGAGTGCGTGGGGGCCAGGGGGGGACACTGAAGCTTTCTTT | CAWSAWGPGGDTEAFF | TRBJ1-1 | TRBD1 | TRBV30 | NA
TGTGCCAGCAGCTTAACCCCAATGGATGAAGCTTTCTTT | CASSLTPMDEAFF | TRBJ1-1 | NA | TRBV7-7 | few
TGTGCCAGCAGTTTAGTCGGGGTCGACGAGCAGTACTTC | CASSLVGVDEQYF | TRBJ2-7 | NA | TRBV27 | NA
TGTGCCAGCTCACCAGCTAGCGGGGGGGCAGATGAGCAGTTCTTC | CASSPASGGADEQFF | TRBJ2-1 | TRBD2 | TRBV18 | NA
TGTGCCAGCAGTGAAAGGGGGCCAAGCTATGGCTACACCTTC | CASSERGPSYGYTF | TRBJ1-2 | TRBD1 | TRBV2 | NA
TGCAGCGTTGAATCTGGGGACAATCAGCCCCAGCATTTT | CSVESGDNQPQHF | TRBJ1-5 | NA | TRBV29-1 | NA
TGTGCCAGCAGCCAAGACTCTGGTCTAGCGATTCCGGAGACCCAGTACTTC | CASSQDSGLAIPETQYF | TRBJ2-5 | NA | TRBV4-2 | few
TGCGCCAGCAGCTTAACCCCGGGACTAGCGGGGACAGATACGCAGTATTTT | CASSLTPGLAGTDTQYF | TRBJ2-3 | TRBD2 | TRBV5-1 | NA
TGTGCCAGCAGCTTAGACCGGGACAGGTCCTACGAGCAGTACTTC | CASSLDRDRSYEQYF | TRBJ2-7 | TRBD1 | TRBV7-9 | NA